This passage covers 32 T cell receptor beta chains from one sample sequenced in a study of cytomegalovirus exposure and HLA in healthy donors. The PCR contained 60 Vbeta and 13 Jbeta primers. Method: immunoSEQ multiplex PCR; TCRdb's copy keeps in-frame clones and lacks some. The table has 150,000 to 200,000 clones, around 75% seen once; the top ten hold about 11%. Sequencing was carried out using PBMCs. Every receptor here comes from a man aged 18 to 30 in good health and CMV-seropositive.

V gene TRBV30 combines with J gene TRBJ1-5; possible D gene TRBD1, 5 bases. With 4 bases removed from V and 0 bases from J, the gap between germline ends came to 13 bases. Germline loops: CDR1 GTSNPN, CDR2 SVGIG (reference sequence). The CDR3 covers 15 residues. The CDR3 reads CAWMVGRVSNQPQHF. The CDR3, as DNA: TGTGCCTGGATGGTCGGCAGGGTTAGCAATCAGCCCCAGCATTTT.

This clone was recorded once. The rearrangement joins TRBV9 to TRBJ1-6; a possible D gene is TRBD1 (6 bases). Germline loops: CDR1 SGDLS, CDR2 YYNGEE. CDR3 length: 13 residues. The V end lost 2 bases, the J end lost 7 bases, and 7 bases lay between the germline ends. CDR3: CASSVDRNSPLHF. In DNA, the CDR3 is TGTGCCAGCAGCGTTGACAGGAATTCACCCCTCCACTTT.

Only a few counts were recorded for this clone. The chain carries TRBV5-1 and TRBJ2-7, with TRBD2 matching over 7 bases. CDR3 length: 12 residues. V lost 7 bases, J lost 5 bases, and 6 bases stayed unmatched. CDR1 SGHRS and CDR2 YFSETQ come from the germline V gene. CDR3 coding DNA: TGCGCCAGCTCTAAGACTAGCAACGAGCAGTACTTC. Translation gives CASSKTSNEQYF.

Note on this clone: The sample contains more than one DNA sequence encoding this CDR3. The J gene is TRBJ2-7, the V gene TRBV5-1, with 11 bases identical to TRBD1. CDR3 length: 14 amino acids. Germline assignment: CDR1 SGHRS and CDR2 YFSETQ. V was clipped by 4 bases and J by 4 bases; unmatched bases: 4. CDR3 coding DNA: TGCGCCAGCAGCCCGGGACAGGGGGGATACGAGCAGTACTTC. It encodes CASSPGQGGYEQYF. The whole variable domain, remainder taken from reference TRBV5-1 and TRBJ2-7, is KAGVTQTPRYLIKTRGQQVTLSCSPISGHRSVSWYQQTPGQGLQFLFEYFSETQRNKGNFPGRFSGRQFSNSRSEMNVSTLELGDSALYLCASSPGQGGYEQYFGPGTRLTVT.

The chain couples TRBV7-2 to TRBJ2-7; TRBD1 matches 10 bases. J gave up 3 bases and V 5 bases, and 7 bases lay outside the gene matches. Germline CDR1 reads SGHTA; CDR2 reads FQGNSA. This CDR3 comprises 15 residues. CDR3 nucleotide sequence: TGTGCCAGCAGCCTGGGACAGGGGCTTGACTACGAGCAGTACTTC. The encoded protein is CASSLGQGLDYEQYF.

The chain joins TRBV27 to TRBJ2-1; D gene uncertain. Trimming took off 6 bases at V and 6 bases at J, with 18 bases between the two ends. Germline V lookup: CDR1 MNHEY, CDR2 SMNVEV (reference sequence). The CDR3 totals 15 residues. The CDR3 DNA is TGTGCCAGCAGGGCTCAAAGCGCTCGCCTCAATGAGCAGTTCTTC. Translation gives CASRAQSARLNEQFF.

The chain has TRBV15 and TRBJ1-2; 9 positions agree with TRBD1. V dropped 3 bases and J dropped 8; count of bases not matched to a gene: 10. The germline V gene encodes CDR1 LNHNV and CDR2 YYDKDF (reference sequence). The CDR3 is 15 residues long. CDR3 nucleotides: TGTGCCACCAGCAGCGATTCCGGACAGGGGTACGGCTACACCTTC. The encoded protein is CATSSDSGQGYGYTF.

V gene TRBV9 combines with J gene TRBJ2-1; TRBD2 matches 7 bases. With V trimmed by 0 bases and J by 10 bases, 4 bases remained unmatched. From germline, CDR1 is SGDLS and CDR2 YYNGEE. CDR3 size: 13 residues. As DNA, the CDR3 is TGTGCCAGCAGCGTAGCTGGGGAGGGAGAGCAGTTCTTC. It encodes CASSVAGEGEQFF.

This rearrangement joins TRBV30 to TRBJ1-3; a weak D match, TRBD1 (5 bases). The CDR3 length is 14 residues. Germline CDR1 is GTSNPN and CDR2 is SVGIG (reference sequence). The V and J ends lost 7 bases and 0 bases respectively, with 13 bases between them. The CDR3 region is CASQTGLSGNTIYF. In DNA, the CDR3 is TGTGCCTCACAGACGGGACTCTCTGGAAACACCATATATTTT.

The chain has TRBV7-2 and TRBJ1-4; possible D gene TRBD1, 6 bases. Trimming removed 0 bases at V and 4 bases at J, with 9 bases between. This CDR3 is built from 15 residues. Germline V gene sequence: CDR1 SGHTA, CDR2 FQGNSA. CDR3 bases: TGTGCCAGCAGCTTAGCTTGGGGGCTTAATGAAAAACTGTTTTTT. This sequence encodes CASSLAWGLNEKLFF.

The count of this clone is one. The chain recombines TRBV23-1 with TRBJ2-7; 8 bases match TRBD2. TRBV23-1 has ORF status, its function being uncertain. The V and J ends lost 0 bases and 4 bases, in that order; junction bases with no gene match: 11. The CDR3 has 17 amino acids. This CDR3 reads CASSQSDSGTRGYEQYF. The CDR3 nucleotides read TGCGCCAGCAGTCAATCCGACTCCGGGACTAGGGGTTACGAGCAGTACTTC.

This clone came up a few times. V usage is TRBV7-9 and J usage is TRBJ2-6; unclear D gene. V gave up 5 bases and J gave up 2 bases, with 10 bases separating them. Germline lookup yields CDR1 SEHNR and CDR2 FQNEAQ (reference sequence). This CDR3 comprises 15 residues. The CDR3 nucleotides are TGTGCCAGCAGCCCCTATGAGGCTGGGGCCAACGTCCTGACTTTC. As protein: CASSPYEAGANVLTF.

This clone was recorded a few times. The chain couples TRBV6-1 to TRBJ2-7; 8 positions match TRBD2. Unmatched junction bases numbered 11, after V lost 2 bases and J lost 2 bases. The germline V gene encodes CDR1 MNHNS and CDR2 SASEGT. This CDR3 contains 17 residues. This chain's CDR3 is CASSEFGSSGSPYEQYF. The CDR3 nucleotides are TGTGCCAGCAGTGAATTCGGGTCTAGCGGGTCTCCCTACGAGCAGTACTTC.

Comment on this clone: One end of the junction fails to match germline, which may point to a read error. The V gene is TRBV5-1, the J gene TRBJ1-2, with TRBD1 as a possible D gene (5 bases). In germline, CDR1 is SGHRS, CDR2 YFSETQ. The CDR3 consists of 13 residues. The CDR3 coding sequence is TGCGCCAGCAGCTTGGTCCTGGGGCACGGCTACCCCTTC. Encoded protein: CASSLVLGHGYPF.

The chain links TRBV30 to TRBJ1-1; possible D gene TRBD1, 5 bases. V gave up 0 bases and J gave up 2 bases, with 16 bases separating them. Per germline, CDR1 GTSNPN and CDR2 SVGIG (reference sequence). This CDR3 is 16 amino acids long. CDR3 in DNA: TGTGCCTGGAGTGTGGCCAGGACACCAGGTAACACTGAAGCTTTCTTT. This translates into CAWSVARTPGNTEAFF. Complete variable domain (other parts from reference TRBV30 and TRBJ1-1): SQTIHQWPATLVQPVGSPLSLECTVEGTSNPNLYWYRQAAGRGLQLLFYSVGIGQISSEVPQNLSASRPQDRQFILSSKKLLLSDSGFYLCAWSVARTPGNTEAFFGQGTRLTVV.

The V and J genes are TRBV28 and TRBJ1-2, with a tentative D call TRBD1 (5 bases). The CDR3 length is 13 residues. Germline CDR1 is MDHEN and CDR2 is SYDVKM. V lost 5 bases and J lost 10, with 17 bases in between. The DNA of the CDR3 is TGTGCCAGCAGTGTCAGGGCCTCTAGTGACTACACCTTC. Encoded protein: CASSVRASSDYTF.

CDR3 nucleotide sequence: TGTGCCAGCAGCTTCAGTGCGGGGGCGACCGGGGAGCTGTTTTTT. Translation: CASSFSAGATGELFF. V usage is TRBV7-3 and J usage is TRBJ2-2; weak D call: TRBD2 (7 bases). Germline V lookup: CDR1 SGHTA, CDR2 FQGTGA. Trimming took 3 bases from V and 5 from J, leaving 13 bases between them. This CDR3 has 15 residues.

The chain employs TRBV6-1 and TRBJ2-3, with D maybe TRBD2 (6 bases). CDR1 is MNHNS and CDR2 is SASEGT in the germline V gene. The V end lost 3 bases, the J end lost 6 bases, and 16 bases lay between the germline ends. This CDR3 spans 15 amino acids. Here the CDR3 reads CASSDGSAWTDTQYF. In DNA, the CDR3 is TGTGCCAGCAGTGACGGGAGTGCCTGGACGGATACGCAGTATTTT.

This clone has a single count. This chain uses TRBV18 with TRBJ1-5; D perhaps matches TRBD1 (5 bases). CDR3 length: 16 amino acids. V lost 2 bases and J lost 1, with 12 bases in between. CDR1 is KGHSH and CDR2 is LQKENI in the germline V gene. The CDR3 nucleotides read TGTGCCAGCTCACCAGTTGCGGGGCACAGCAATCAGCCCCAGCATTTT. Its translation is CASSPVAGHSNQPQHF.

On this clone itself: One end of the junction does not line up with germline, which may come from a read error. The gene calls are TRBV7-9 and TRBJ1-1; 8 positions match TRBD1. The CDR3 consists of 17 residues. Germline assignment: CDR1 SEHNR and CDR2 FQNEAQ (reference sequence). DNA of the CDR3: TGTTCCAGCAGCTTAGCTTGGACAGGGAGCGTCGGAGATGAAGCTTTCTTT. This codes for CSSSLAWTGSVGDEAFF.

The chain recombines TRBV10-1 with TRBJ2-7; TRBD1 is a possible D gene (6 bases). CDR1 and CDR2 (germline): WNHNN, SYGVQD (reference sequence). The ends were cut back, 0 bases at V and 3 bases at J, with 9 bases in the middle. The CDR3 sequence is 14 residues long. CDR3 residues: CASSESRGGYEQYF. CDR3 bases: TGCGCCAGCAGTGAGTCGAGAGGGGGCTACGAGCAGTACTTC.

The rearrangement uses TRBV27 and TRBJ2-3; D gene unclear. The CDR3 spans 13 residues. Trimming removed 5 bases from V and 2 bases from J, with 8 bases in between. CDR1 and CDR2 (germline): MNHEY, SMNVEV (reference sequence). CDR3 protein: CASSLAYTDTQYF. The CDR3 DNA follows: TGTGCCAGCAGTCTGGCTTACACAGATACGCAGTATTTT.

This chain links TRBV7-9 with TRBJ2-7; D may be TRBD2 (6 bases). V dropped 5 bases and J dropped 6 bases, with 14 bases sitting between them. CDR1 SEHNR and CDR2 FQNEAQ come from the germline V gene (reference sequence). The CDR3 consists of 13 residues. The chain's CDR3 is CASSPRGGIEQYF. The CDR3 bases are TGTGCCAGCAGCCCCCGCGGAGGGATCGAGCAGTACTTC.

V and J are TRBV5-6 and TRBJ2-1; D is uncertain. Germline assignment: CDR1 SGHDT and CDR2 YYEEEE. Trimming took 2 bases from V and 3 from J, leaving 6 bases between them. The CDR3 sequence is 13 residues long. CDR3 DNA sequence: TGTGCCAGCAGCTTAACTATCTACAATGAGCAGTTCTTC. Protein sequence: CASSLTIYNEQFF. The full variable domain, rest sourced from reference TRBV5-6 and TRBJ2-1, is DAGVTQSPTHLIKTRGQQVTLRCSPKSGHDTVSWYQQALGQGPQFIFQYYEEEERQRGNFPDRFSGHQFPNYSSELNVNALLLGDSALYLCASSLTIYNEQFFGPGTRLTVL.

The J gene is TRBJ2-1, the V gene TRBV7-2, with 10 bases identical to TRBD1. This CDR3 has 15 amino acids. Unmatched junction bases numbered 2, after V lost 5 bases and J lost 1 base. From germline, CDR1 is SGHTA and CDR2 FQGNSA. In nucleotides, the CDR3 is TGTGCCAGCAGCCGACAGGGGGCTTCCTACAATGAGCAGTTCTTC. Protein sequence: CASSRQGASYNEQFF.

This chain uses TRBV7-3 with TRBJ2-7; 10 positions agree with TRBD2. Germline V CDR1 and CDR2: SGHTA, FQGTGA. Germline trimming cut 5 bases from V and 3 bases from J; bases unmatched to any gene: 28. The CDR3 length is 22 residues. The CDR3 sequence is CASSPPVRSGLAGEILNYEQYF. The CDR3 bases are TGTGCCAGCAGCCCCCCAGTACGTTCGGGCCTAGCGGGAGAGATCCTCAACTACGAGCAGTACTTC. The full variable domain, completed using reference TRBV7-3 and TRBJ2-7, is GAGVSQTPSNKVTEKGKYVELRCDPISGHTALYWYRQSLGQGPEFLIYFQGTGAADDSGLPNDRFFAVRPEGSVSTLKIQRTERGDSAVYLCASSPPVRSGLAGEILNYEQYFGPGTRLTVT.

The V call is TRBV19, the J call TRBJ2-1; 7 nucleotides agree with TRBD2. Germline V lookup: CDR1 LNHDA, CDR2 SQIVND (reference sequence). The CDR3 runs 15 residues. Losses at the gene ends were 7 bases for V and 5 bases for J; bases not matched to a gene: 11. The DNA of the CDR3 is TGTGCCAGTACTACCTCAGGACTAGTCGACAATGAGCAGTTCTTC. It codes for CASTTSGLVDNEQFF.

This clone was seen only a few times. The gene calls are TRBV5-1 and TRBJ1-1, with TRBD1 matching 8 bases. CDR1 and CDR2 (germline): SGHRS, YFSETQ. The junction had 3 bases not matched to a gene; V was cut back by 7 bases and J by 1 base. The length of the CDR3 is 13 residues. Written as DNA, the CDR3 is TGCGCCAGCGAGACAGGGGAGAACACTGAAGCTTTCTTT. Its protein product is CASETGENTEAFF.

The CDR3 loop reads CASSHDSGSSYEQYF. CDR3 sequence (DNA): TGTGCCAGCAGCCATGATAGCGGGAGTTCCTACGAGCAGTACTTC. The gene calls are TRBV4-2 and TRBJ2-7; 9 bases match TRBD2. The V gene end was trimmed by 3 bases and the J gene end by 1 base; junction bases not matched to a gene: 4. CDR1 and CDR2 from the germline V gene are LGHNA and YNFKEQ. CDR3 length equals 15 residues.

The V call is TRBV18, the J call TRBJ2-3; 9 bases are a match to TRBD1. The CDR3 sequence is 14 residues long. Germline trimming cut 4 bases from V and 6 bases from J; bases unmatched to any gene: 5. Germline V gene lookup returns CDR1 KGHSH and CDR2 LQKENI. The CDR3 DNA sequence: TGTGCCAGCTCACAGGGACAGGGTATCGATACGCAGTATTTT. It translates to CASSQGQGIDTQYF.

This chain uses TRBV5-5 with TRBJ2-7; TRBD1 matches 9 bases. The V gene's germline CDR1 is SGHKS and CDR2 YYEKEE (reference sequence). The CDR3 totals 14 residues. V gave up 3 bases and J gave up 3 bases; unmatched junction bases: 4. The chain's CDR3 is CASSSGTGFYEQYF. In DNA form, the CDR3 reads TGTGCCAGCAGCTCCGGGACAGGGTTCTACGAGCAGTACTTC. Filled out from reference TRBV5-5 and TRBJ2-7, the complete variable domain reads DAGVTQSPTHLIKTRGQQVTLRCSPISGHKSVSWYQQVLGQGPQFIFQYYEKEERGRGNFPDRFSARQFPNYSSELNVNALLLGDSALYLCASSSGTGFYEQYFGPGTRLTVT.

This clone was seen once. This sequence joins TRBV5-1 and TRBJ1-1; 7 bases line up with TRBD1. The ends lost 3 bases at V and 4 bases at J; junction bases unmatched: 15. CDR1 is SGHRS, CDR2 YFSETQ, per germline. The CDR3 loop spans 17 amino acids. CDR3 loop: CASSSRQGIKGGTEAFF. The CDR3 region has the DNA TGCGCCAGCAGCTCGAGACAGGGCATTAAAGGGGGCACTGAAGCTTTCTTT.